This TCR beta chain was obtained from a study of B cell selection in AIRE deficiency. Produced via immunoSEQ multiplex PCR; TCRdb's table is partial and in-frame only. Of around 23,000 clones in the sample, 95% to 96% were seen once. The sorted conventional CD4 T cells were gated as CD4+CD127+. J was trimmed by 3 bases and V by 0 bases; bases with no gene match: 7. The CDR3 loop spans 17 amino acids. Per the germline V gene, CDR1 is SGHTA and CDR2 is FQGTGA. The origin of this receptor is a human donor in good health. V usage is TRBV7-3 and J usage is TRBJ2-2; 7 bases are shared with TRBD1. Material for sequencing was CD4+CD127+ conventional T cells sorted from PBMCs. The CDR3 protein is CASSLTLVGGHTGELFF. CDR3 sequence (DNA): TGTGCCAGCAGCTTAACGCTGGTAGGGGGCCACACCGGGGAGCTGTTTTTT.